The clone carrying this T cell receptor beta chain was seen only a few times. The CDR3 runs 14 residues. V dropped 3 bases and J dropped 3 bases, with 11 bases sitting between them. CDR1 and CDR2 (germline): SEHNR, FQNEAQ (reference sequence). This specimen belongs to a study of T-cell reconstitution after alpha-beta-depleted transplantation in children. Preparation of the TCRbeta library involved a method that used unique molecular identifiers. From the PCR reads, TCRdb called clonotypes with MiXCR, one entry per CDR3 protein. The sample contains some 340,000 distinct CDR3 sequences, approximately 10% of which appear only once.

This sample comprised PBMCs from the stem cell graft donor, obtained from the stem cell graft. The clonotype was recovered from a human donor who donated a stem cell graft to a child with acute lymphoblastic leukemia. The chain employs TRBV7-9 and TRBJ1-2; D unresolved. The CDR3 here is CASSFGLEDYGYTF. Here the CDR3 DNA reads TGTGCCAGCAGCTTCGGTTTGGAGGACTATGGCTACACCTTC. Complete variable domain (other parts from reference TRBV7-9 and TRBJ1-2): DTGVSQNPRHKITKRGQNVTFRCDPISEHNRLYWYRQTLGQGPEFLTYFQNEAQLEKSRLLSDRFSAERPKGSFSTLEIQRTEQGDSAMYLCASSFGLEDYGYTFGSGTRLTVV.